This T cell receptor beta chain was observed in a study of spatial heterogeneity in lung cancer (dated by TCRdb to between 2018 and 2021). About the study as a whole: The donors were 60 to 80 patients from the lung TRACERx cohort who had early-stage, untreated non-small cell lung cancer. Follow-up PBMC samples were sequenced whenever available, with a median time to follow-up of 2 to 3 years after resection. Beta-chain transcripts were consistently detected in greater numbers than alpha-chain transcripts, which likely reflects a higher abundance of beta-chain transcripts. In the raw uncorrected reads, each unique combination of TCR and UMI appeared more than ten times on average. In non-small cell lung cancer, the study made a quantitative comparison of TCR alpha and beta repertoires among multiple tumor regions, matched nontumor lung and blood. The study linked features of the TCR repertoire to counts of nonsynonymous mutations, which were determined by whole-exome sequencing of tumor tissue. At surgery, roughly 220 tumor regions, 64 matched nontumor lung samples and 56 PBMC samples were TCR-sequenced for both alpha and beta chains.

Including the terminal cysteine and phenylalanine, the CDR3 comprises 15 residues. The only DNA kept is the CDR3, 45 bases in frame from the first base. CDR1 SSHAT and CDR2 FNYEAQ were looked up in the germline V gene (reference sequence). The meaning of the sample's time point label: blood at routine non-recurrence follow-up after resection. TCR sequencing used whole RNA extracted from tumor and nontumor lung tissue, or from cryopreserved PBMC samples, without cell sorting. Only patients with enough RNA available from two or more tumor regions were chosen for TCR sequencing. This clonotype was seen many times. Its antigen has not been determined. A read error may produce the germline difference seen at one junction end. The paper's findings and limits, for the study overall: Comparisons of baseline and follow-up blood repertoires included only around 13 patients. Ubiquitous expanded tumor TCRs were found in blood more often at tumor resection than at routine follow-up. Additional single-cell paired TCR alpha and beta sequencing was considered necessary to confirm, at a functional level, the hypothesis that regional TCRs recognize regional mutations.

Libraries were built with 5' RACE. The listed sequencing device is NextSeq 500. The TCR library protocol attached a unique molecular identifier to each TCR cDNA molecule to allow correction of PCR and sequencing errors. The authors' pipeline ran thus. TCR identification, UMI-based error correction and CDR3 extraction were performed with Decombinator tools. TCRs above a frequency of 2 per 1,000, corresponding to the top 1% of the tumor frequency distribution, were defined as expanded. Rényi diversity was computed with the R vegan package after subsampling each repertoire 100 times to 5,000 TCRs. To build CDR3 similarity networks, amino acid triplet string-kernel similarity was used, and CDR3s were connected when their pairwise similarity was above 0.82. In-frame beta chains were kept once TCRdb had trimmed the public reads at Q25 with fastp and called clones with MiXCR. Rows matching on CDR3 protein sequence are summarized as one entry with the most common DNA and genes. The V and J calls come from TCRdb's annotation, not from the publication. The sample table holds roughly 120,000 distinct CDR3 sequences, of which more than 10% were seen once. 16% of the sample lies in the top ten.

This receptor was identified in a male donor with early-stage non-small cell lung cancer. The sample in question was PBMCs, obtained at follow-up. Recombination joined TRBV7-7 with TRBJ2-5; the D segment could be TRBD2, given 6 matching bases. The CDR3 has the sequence CASSLGRTIQETQYF. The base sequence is TGTGCTAGCAGTTTGGGGCGGACTATCCAAGAGACCCAGTACTTC.